This T cell receptor (beta chain) emerged from a study of blood T cell repertoires in COVID-19. Study details: The analysed material was cDNA or gDNA that came from T cells, B-cell-depleted T cells, or PBMCs.

This clone was counted once. Trimming took 0 bases from V and 4 from J, leaving 19 bases between them. Germline V gives CDR1 SGHRS, CDR2 YFSETQ. The CDR3 is 17 amino acids. Authors' analysis steps: For nucleated cells, counts were estimated from reference gene primer amplification. The data were produced by immunoSEQ multiplex PCR, yet TCRdb's version contains in-frame clones alone and is incomplete. That table supplies the V and J calls and clone size; D and trimming were determined from the DNA. The table lists approximately 300,000 clones, around 90% of them singletons. The V gene is TRBV5-1, the J gene TRBJ1-2; D possibly corresponds to TRBD1 (6 bases). The sequenced sample consisted of peripheral blood. This sequence was found in a man in his fifties or sixties with active or convalescent COVID-19. For the CDR3, the DNA is TGCGCCAGCAGCTTGGTCGCGGGGGCAGGAGGGGGCTATGGCTACACCTTC. It codes for CASSLVAGAGGGYGYTF.